This TCR beta chain was captured in a study of cytomegalovirus exposure and HLA in healthy donors. The study, taken as a whole, reports: Earlier findings revealed that most TCR beta V segments proved productive either about 87% or about 30% of the time. Several top significant clusters appeared, in a later analysis, to be linked to common viral pathogens.

It was with 60 Vbeta and 13 Jbeta primers that the PCR ran. The assay was immunoSEQ multiplex PCR, and TCRdb's table has in-frame clones only and misses some. This sample lists fewer than 150,000 clones; its ten largest clones have 2%. About this clone itself: The target antigen is unknown.

Each donor was healthy, and each was a bone marrow donor. The clonotype originates from an older woman in good health and CMV-seronegative. Specimen: PBMCs.

CDR3 region: CASSSFPGSYEQFF. The CDR3 DNA reads TGTGCCAGCAGCTCCTTTCCAGGGTCCTATGAGCAGTTCTTC. The chain couples TRBV7-8 to TRBJ2-1, with a weak D call TRBD1 (5 bases). Looked up from germline, CDR1 is SGHVS and CDR2 is FQNEAQ. The V gene lost 4 bases and the J gene lost 8 bases, with 15 bases spanning the gap. The CDR3 length is 14 residues.